The source of this T cell receptor beta chain is a study of CD8+CD57+ T cells in acquired aplastic anemia. Study information: The mean DNA yield obtained from sorted CD4+ and CD8+ cells came to around 3 ug.

CDR3 length: 16 amino acids. The germline V gene has CDR1 SGHTA and CDR2 FQGNSA. Study-level points and caveats: Patients and controls turned out to have approximately 29 CD8+ CDR3 sequences in common.

For sequencing, patients were chosen who had shown expansion of CD8+CD57+ cells by flow cytometry. Every patient had severe acquired aplastic anemia. No therapy was given to patients before blood sampling. To note about this clonotype: Its antigen is still unknown. This is likely a read error, given that the CDR3 carries no conserved phenylalanine or tryptophan at its end.

Genomic DNA acted as the template from which TCR beta VDJ combination and CDR3 sequence profiling were carried out. TCRdb independently ran MiXCR on the reads; one entry per CDR3 protein. Altogether 260,000 or so distinct CDR3 sequences are present, approximately 79% being singletons, with the ten largest covering 42%. The clonotype comes from a human donor with aplastic anemia. Sequenced material: sorted CD4+, CD8+, or CD8+CD57+ T cells (not recorded which) from PBMCs. The rearrangement uses TRBV7-2 and TRBJ2-1; possibly TRBD1 for D (7 bases). CDR3 residues: CASSQGGGNGKHDQFS. The CDR3 coding sequence is TGTGCCAGCAGCCAGGGGGGCGGAAACGGTAAGCATGATCAGTTCTCC.